One T cell receptor (beta chain) is described in this entry. What it binds is not known. PCR was performed using 60 Vbeta and 13 Jbeta primers. Assay: immunoSEQ multiplex PCR; the TCRdb copy retains only in-frame clones and omits some. The table includes around 120,000 clones, 60% to 85% detected once. This record belongs to a study of cytomegalovirus exposure and HLA in healthy donors. About the study: An analysis done earlier identified 120 million or so unique TCR beta sequences from roughly 190 million T cells.

The CDR3 has 15 residues. The germline CDR1 and CDR2 sequences are MDHEN and SYDVKM. V dropped 4 bases and J dropped 0; count of bases not matched to a gene: 4. The study, taken as a whole, reports: Several of the most significant clusters were apparently associated with common viral pathogens in a later analysis.

The sequence came from a female donor in good health and CMV-seropositive. The chain joins TRBV28 to TRBJ2-3; TRBD1 agrees at 7 bases. Sequencing was performed on PBMCs. CDR3 protein: CASSSPGQSTDTQYF. For the CDR3, the DNA is TGTGCCAGCAGTTCACCGGGACAGAGCACAGATACGCAGTATTTT. Full variable domain (rest looked up from reference TRBV28 and TRBJ2-3): DVKVTQSSRYLVKRTGEKVFLECVQDMDHENMFWYRQDPGLGLRLIYFSYDVKMKEKGDIPEGYSVSREKKERFSLILESASTNQTSMYLCASSSPGQSTDTQYFGPGTRLTVL.